This TCR beta chain emerged from a study of blood T cell repertoires in COVID-19 (dated by TCRdb to 2019 to 2021). Broadly, across the study: Samples covering the acute and convalescent phases of COVID-19 were provided by collaborators in the United States, Italy and Spain. The prospective study material was composed of cDNA or gDNA derived from T cells, B-cell-depleted T cells, or PBMCs. Subjects who had been exposed to COVID-19, were actively infected with it, or had recovered from it provided the deeply sampled blood TCRbeta repertoires that made up the dataset. A freely available public database, intended as a resource for researchers studying the immune response to SARS-CoV-2, is where the repertoires were released. Samples were obtained from the ongoing ImmuneRACE study (first 160 participants) and from 1,254 subjects provided by 6 global collaborators. Nearly every sample came with metadata listing a de-identified subject ID, COVID-19 status, age in years and sex. HLA class I and class II types, where available, came from metadata supplied by the sample provider rather than from assay-based typing.

The CDR3 goes from the cysteine to the phenylalanine over 13 residues. Here the CDR3 DNA is all that survives: 39 bases in frame from base 1. Cut back by 9 bases and 8 bases, the V and J ends lie 15 bases apart. CDR1 and CDR2 (SGHKS, YYEKEE) derive from the germline V gene (reference sequence). What the authors observed across the whole study: Clinical and demographic metadata were provided uncurated, with the amount varying by source and participant.

Regarding this clone: It has no known antigen specificity. The record has no base qualities; no much larger clone is one base away.

TCRbeta CDR3 regions were amplified from genomic DNA using the immunoSEQ Assay, a bias-controlled multiplex PCR. On the authors' methods: The number of nucleated cells in each sample was estimated from the amplification of reference gene primers within the assay. To quantify the absolute abundance of each unique TCRbeta CDR3 rearrangement, sequence reads were collapsed and filtered. For each sample, productive Simpson clonality was calculated as the square root of Simpson's diversity index across productive rearrangements. The table was pulled from immuneACCESS by TCRdb, which kept in-frame rearrangements only. Such tables lose some clones; where checked, under half of the loss comes from unresolved V genes, and the rest has no known cause. The DNA gave D and trimming, while V, J and clone size come from that table. The sample table holds approximately 190,000 clones, of which more than 65% were seen once. The ten largest clones take up approximately 7.9% of the sample.

Participants in the prospective study were enrolled through a virtual design, were aged roughly 18 to 90 years, and lived in roughly 24 United States geographic areas. In the prospective study, participants were assigned to cohorts based on the clinical history participants reported in a screening survey and a study questionnaire. ImmuneRACE Cohort 3 recovered participants were defined by two consecutive negative NP/OP PCR tests, healthcare professional clearance, or symptom resolution. In the prospective study, mobile phlebotomists collected whole blood, serum and a nasopharyngeal or oropharyngeal swab from each participant. Participants in the prospective study had the option to provide additional blood draws and questionnaires over an approximately 2-month period. Blood samples from the prospective study were shipped frozen or at room temperature prior to DNA extraction.

Input material: PBMCs or T cells enriched from blood (not recorded which). The chain is assembled from TRBV5-5 and TRBJ1-6; possibly the D gene is TRBD1, per 5 matching bases. This receptor was obtained from a man aged 40-55 years who had recovered from COVID-19. The sequence in DNA is TGTGCCACCGGAGGGGTATCGGATTCACCCCTCCACTTT. Translated, this is CATGGVSDSPLHF.